A single sample gave rise to the 19 T cell receptor beta chains below, sequenced in a study of T cells in Graves' hyperthyroidism and ophthalmopathy. Amplified regions were TCR beta CDR3 sequences from RNA transcripts. The TCR CDR3 first-round RT-PCR relied on the HTBI primer set. TCRdb reanalysed the multiplex PCR reads using MiXCR and keeps one entry per CDR3 protein. The table shows some 550,000 distinct CDR3 sequences, with about a sixth occurring only once. The sample was blood. These receptors were taken from a woman aged 40 to 49 with Graves' ophthalmopathy.

This clonotype was recorded many times. This chain joins TRBV5-1 and TRBJ2-3, with TRBD2 identical over 9 bases. Germline V lookup: CDR1 SGHRS, CDR2 YFSETQ. This CDR3 has 15 residues. V lost 4 bases to trimming and J lost 1 base; unmatched junction nucleotides: 4. The CDR3 bases are TGCGCCAGCAGCCCACTAGCGGGTCGCACAGATACGCAGTATTTT. Translating gives CASSPLAGRTDTQYF.

This clonotype was picked up many times. The chain employs TRBV11-2 and TRBJ1-2; a possible D gene is TRBD1 (6 bases). This CDR3 region has 12 residues. The V gene's germline CDR1 is SGHAT and CDR2 FQNNGV. V was pared by 5 bases and J by 8 bases, with 12 bases between. CDR3 residues: CASSREGGGYTF. Written as DNA, the CDR3 is TGTGCCAGCAGCAGAGAAGGGGGAGGCTACACCTTC.

The CDR3 is CASSLDTAGGTYEQYF. For the CDR3, the DNA is TGTGCCAGCAGCTTAGATACGGCGGGGGGTACCTACGAGCAGTACTTC. This sequence joins TRBV11-2 and TRBJ2-7; 8 nucleotides line up with TRBD2. Germline lookup yields CDR1 SGHAT and CDR2 FQNNGV. V lost 0 bases, J lost 2 bases, and 6 bases stayed unmatched. The CDR3 has 16 amino acids.

This clonotype was detected ten times or more. V gene TRBV20-1 combines with J gene TRBJ2-1; TRBD2 aligns across 8 bases. The V gene end was trimmed by 2 bases and the J gene end by 4 bases; junction bases not matched to a gene: 10. The CDR3 is 16 residues long. CDR1 and CDR2 from the germline V gene are DFQATT and SNEGSKA (reference sequence). CDR3: CSARPPAGASYNEQFF. As DNA, the CDR3 is TGCAGTGCTAGACCCCCAGCGGGGGCCTCATACAATGAGCAGTTCTTC.

J is TRBJ2-7 and V is TRBV20-1; either TRBD1 or TRBD2 may supply D (5 bases each). Germline V gene lookup returns CDR1 DFQATT and CDR2 SNEGSKA (reference sequence). The CDR3 spans 15 residues. Between the trimmed V and J ends, which lost 0 bases and 0 bases, there was a span of 12 bases. The CDR3 nucleotides are TGCAGTGCTAGAGAAGGGGCAGGAGGCTCCTACGAGCAGTACTTC. This sequence encodes CSAREGAGGSYEQYF.

This clonotype was recorded once. The rearrangement links TRBV10-3 to TRBJ1-5; D is ambiguous. The V gene's germline CDR1 is ENHRY and CDR2 SYGVKD. This CDR3 comprises 14 residues. The V end was cut by 2 bases, the J end by 0 bases, with 5 bases between. CDR3 sequence reads: CAISEGYSNQPQHF. CDR3 DNA: TGTGCCATCAGTGAGGGCTATAGCAATCAGCCCCAGCATTTT.

The chain employs TRBV5-8 and TRBJ2-5, with 8 bases matching TRBD1. The CDR3 is 15 residues long. Germline CDR1 SGHTS, CDR2 YDEGEE. The trim removed 0 bases at V and 5 bases at J, leaving 6 bases unmatched. The CDR3 region has the DNA TGTGCCAGCAGCTTGGATCAGGGGGCGAGGGAGACCCAGTACTTC. Translation gives CASSLDQGARETQYF.

The rearrangement uses TRBV5-1 and TRBJ1-5, with 7 bases that match TRBD1. The CDR3 spans 20 residues. Germline V gene lookup returns CDR1 SGHRS and CDR2 YFSETQ. Trimming cost V 0 bases and J 0 bases; bases outside gene matches: 15. CDR3 sequence reads: CASSLAPAGTDIYSNQPQHF. As DNA, the CDR3 is TGCGCCAGCAGCTTGGCGCCGGCCGGGACAGACATCTATAGCAATCAGCCCCAGCATTTT.

This clonotype was detected a few times. This rearrangement joins TRBV5-1 to TRBJ2-2; D gene unclear. There are 16 residues in the CDR3. In germline, CDR1 is SGHRS, CDR2 YFSETQ. The ends were cut back, 1 base at V and 4 bases at J, with 14 bases in the middle. The CDR3 loop reads CASSLISQPGTGELFF. CDR3 nucleotide sequence: TGCGCCAGCAGCTTGATCTCTCAGCCCGGCACCGGGGAGCTGTTTTTT.

The V and J genes are TRBV3-1 and TRBJ1-2; 8 bases are shared with TRBD1. V lost 3 bases to trimming and J lost 4 bases; unmatched junction nucleotides: 1. The CDR3 is 13 residues long. Germline V CDR1 and CDR2: LGHDT, YNNKEL (reference sequence). CDR3 sequence reads: CASSQTGVYGYTF. The CDR3, as DNA: TGTGCCAGCAGCCAGACAGGGGTCTATGGCTACACCTTC.

This clonotype was observed many times. The chain carries TRBV13 and TRBJ1-1, with D unresolved. The CDR3 contains 15 residues. Germline values: CDR1 PRHDT, CDR2 FYEKMQ (reference sequence). V was pared by 5 bases and J by 11 bases, with 24 bases between. The CDR3 loop reads CASSAMVDPSEEAFF. DNA of the CDR3: TGTGCCAGCAGCGCCATGGTGGACCCCTCCGAGGAGGCTTTCTTT.

The chain is built from TRBV4-1 and TRBJ2-5, with D maybe TRBD1 (6 bases). This CDR3 region has 12 residues. Germline V CDR1 and CDR2: MGHRA, YSYEKL. Trimming shortened V by 1 base and J by 14 bases, and 14 bases separated the two germline ends. CDR3 in DNA: TGCGCCAGCAGCCAAGTAAGCCAGGGGCTTTACTTC. Amino acids: CASSQVSQGLYF.

In this sample, this clonotype turned up many times. The chain recombines TRBV6-1 with TRBJ1-4, with a possible D match to TRBD1 (6 bases). The germline CDR1 and CDR2 sequences are MNHNS and SASEGT. The length of the CDR3 is 15 residues. V was cut by 6 bases and J by 0 bases, with 11 bases left in between. CDR3 in DNA: TGTGCCAGCAGATCAGGGGCTGCAACTAATGAAAAACTGTTTTTT. Protein product: CASRSGAATNEKLFF.

This clonotype was recorded a few times. The chain uses TRBV19 and TRBJ2-1; the match to TRBD2 covers 7 bases. There are 16 residues in the CDR3. Trimming cost V 3 bases and J 0 bases; bases outside gene matches: 5. CDR1 LNHDA and CDR2 SQIVND come from the germline V gene (reference sequence). CDR3 coding DNA: TGTGCCAGTAGTATTTCCCTAGCGGACTCCTACAATGAGCAGTTCTTC. Translation: CASSISLADSYNEQFF.

This clonotype showed up many times. CDR3 coding DNA: TGTGCCAGCACCTCCCCTGGCAGGGCCACTGAAGCTTTCTTT. This gives the protein CASTSPGRATEAFF. The chain has TRBV28 and TRBJ1-1, with a possible D match to TRBD1 (5 bases). Germline V gives CDR1 MDHEN, CDR2 SYDVKM. Trimming removed 7 bases from V and 4 bases from J, with 16 bases in between. The CDR3 consists of 14 residues.

There are a few counts of this clonotype. Germline and junction disagree at one end, which may indicate a read error. The chain combines TRBV28 with TRBJ1-6; no firm D call. CDR3 length equals 13 residues. Per the germline V gene, CDR1 is MDHEN and CDR2 is SYDVKM. The CDR3 sequence is CAAATGLNSPLHF. The CDR3 region has the DNA TGCGCGGCCGCTACGGGCCTAAATTCACCCCTCCACTTT.

This clonotype showed up just a few times. The chain carries TRBV20-1 and TRBJ1-2; D may be TRBD1 (5 bases). Trimming cost V 1 base and J 8 bases, with 20 bases left between them. This CDR3 spans 15 amino acids. CDR1 DFQATT and CDR2 SNEGSKA come from the germline V gene (reference sequence). CDR3 residues: CSARALDSHSGGYTF. In nucleotides, the CDR3 is TGCAGTGCTAGAGCCCTTGACAGCCATTCGGGGGGCTACACCTTC.

This clonotype was seen repeatedly, ten times or more. The V gene is TRBV12-3 or TRBV12-4, the J gene TRBJ2-2; D perhaps matches TRBD1 (6 bases). The V end lost 4 bases, the J end lost 1 base, and 16 bases lay between the germline ends. The CDR3 runs to 17 residues. CDR3 protein: CASSSDSTSKNTGELFF. The CDR3 region has the DNA TGTGCCAGCAGTTCGGACAGCACGAGTAAGAACACCGGGGAGCTGTTTTTT.

This clonotype was detected many times. The chain carries TRBV28 and TRBJ2-7; TRBD1 or TRBD2 may be the D gene (6 bases each). Germline V CDR1 and CDR2: MDHEN, SYDVKM. The length of the CDR3 is 18 residues. V gave up 3 bases and J gave up 0 bases, with 21 bases separating them. The CDR3 bases are TGTGCCAGCAGTTTGAGAAGGGGGGCCGCGATCAACTCCTACGAGCAGTACTTC. This gives the protein CASSLRRGAAINSYEQYF.